Listed below are T cell receptor beta chains from one sample, sequenced in a study of blood T cell repertoires in COVID-19. The method was immunoSEQ multiplex PCR; TCRdb's version includes in-frame clones alone and lacks a portion of them. The table records about 62,000 clones, 85% to 90% of them present only once. Sequences were obtained from peripheral blood. Receptors were obtained from a woman aged 55-75 years with acute or convalescent COVID-19. The CDR3 runs from the conserved cysteine through the conserved F or W. The order of the fields is V gene, J gene, CDR3 protein.

v_call: TRBV2
j_call: TRBJ2-5
cdr3_aa: CASRTTSGGEETQYF

v_call: TRBV19
j_call: TRBJ1-2
cdr3_aa: CASSIGRDRMRLGYGYTF

v_call: TRBV10-3
j_call: TRBJ1-5
cdr3_aa: CAISPSTDSNQPQHF

v_call: TRBV9
j_call: TRBJ2-1
cdr3_aa: CASSVEVSGGDNEQFF

v_call: TRBV4-1
j_call: TRBJ2-5
cdr3_aa: CASSQFTSETQYF

v_call: TRBV6-2/TRBV6-3
j_call: TRBJ2-2
cdr3_aa: CASSSPIGGTTGELFF

v_call: TRBV5-6
j_call: TRBJ1-1
cdr3_aa: CASTPRVNTEAFF

v_call: TRBV5-1
j_call: TRBJ2-1
cdr3_aa: CASSLASNNRNEQFF

v_call: TRBV6-6
j_call: TRBJ1-4
cdr3_aa: CASSFGQGGEKLFF

v_call: TRBV24-1
j_call: TRBJ1-5
cdr3_aa: CATSDAGTGNSNQPQHF

v_call: TRBV6-5
j_call: TRBJ1-1
cdr3_aa: CASSITGGEITEAFF

v_call: TRBV7-2
j_call: TRBJ1-2
cdr3_aa: CASSLLQGADYGYTF

v_call: TRBV10-2
j_call: TRBJ1-2
cdr3_aa: CASSDGRGRGNYGYTF

v_call: TRBV6-5
j_call: TRBJ2-3
cdr3_aa: CATISGRSDTQYF

v_call: TRBV5-1
j_call: TRBJ2-5
cdr3_aa: CASSPGLAGEEEETQYF

v_call: TRBV12-3/TRBV12-4
j_call: TRBJ1-1
cdr3_aa: CASSLAQGARAFF

v_call: TRBV19
j_call: TRBJ1-1
cdr3_aa: CASSPEGGDMNTEAFF

v_call: TRBV7-2
j_call: TRBJ2-2
cdr3_aa: CASSWQGSYTGELFF

v_call: TRBV7-2
j_call: TRBJ1-1
cdr3_aa: CASSLLGGAEAFF

v_call: TRBV29-1
j_call: TRBJ1-1
cdr3_aa: CSVEIGVLAVEAFF

v_call: TRBV19
j_call: TRBJ2-3
cdr3_aa: CASSGGWSLGTQYF

v_call: TRBV15
j_call: TRBJ1-1
cdr3_aa: CATSRGRTGPMNTEAFF

v_call: TRBV13
j_call: TRBJ1-6
cdr3_aa: CASSPRASSSPLHF

v_call: TRBV28
j_call: TRBJ1-1
cdr3_aa: CASSLLKRDTEAFF

v_call: TRBV3-1/TRBV3-2
j_call: TRBJ2-5
cdr3_aa: CASSQDHGTGFKETQYF

v_call: TRBV10-1
j_call: TRBJ1-4
cdr3_aa: CASPRGQGLREKLFF

v_call: TRBV2
j_call: TRBJ2-2
cdr3_aa: CASTRGINTGELFF

v_call: TRBV25-1
j_call: TRBJ2-3
cdr3_aa: CASSPGILTDTQYF

v_call: TRBV27
j_call: TRBJ2-5
cdr3_aa: CASSLSMTRPWAQYF

v_call: TRBV4-3
j_call: TRBJ2-2
cdr3_aa: CASSPQGRGVGELFF

v_call: TRBV3-1/TRBV3-2
j_call: TRBJ2-1
cdr3_aa: CASSQALASNEQFF

v_call: TRBV19
j_call: TRBJ2-5
cdr3_aa: CASNLGGAETQYF

v_call: TRBV28
j_call: TRBJ2-3
cdr3_aa: CASSARADGSDTQYF

v_call: TRBV4-1
j_call: TRBJ2-1
cdr3_aa: CASSQVASANEQFF

v_call: TRBV6-1
j_call: TRBJ1-1
cdr3_aa: CASSERDNRPFPEAFF

v_call: TRBV10-3
j_call: TRBJ1-5
cdr3_aa: CASSTGNQPQHF

v_call: TRBV10-2
j_call: TRBJ1-1
cdr3_aa: CASSEDRWFTEAFF

v_call: TRBV4-3
j_call: TRBJ2-1
cdr3_aa: CASSQDWAHSYNEQFF

v_call: TRBV11-2
j_call: TRBJ2-2
cdr3_aa: CASSLDPGSGELFF

v_call: TRBV27
j_call: TRBJ1-1
cdr3_aa: CASSWTGIGTEAFF

v_call: TRBV5-4
j_call: TRBJ1-2
cdr3_aa: CASSPRDFNYGYTF

v_call: TRBV19
j_call: TRBJ2-3
cdr3_aa: CASRHLAGSTDTQYF

v_call: TRBV11-2
j_call: TRBJ2-2
cdr3_aa: CASSFLGVGNGELFF

v_call: TRBV5-1
j_call: TRBJ1-2
cdr3_aa: CASSSLTGGNYGYTF

v_call: TRBV6-5
j_call: TRBJ1-3
cdr3_aa: CASSFNGNTIYF

v_call: TRBV28
j_call: TRBJ1-2
cdr3_aa: CASFSGTGINGYTF

v_call: TRBV4-2
j_call: TRBJ2-2
cdr3_aa: CASRTTGTGVRGELFF

v_call: TRBV7-9
j_call: TRBJ2-4
cdr3_aa: CASSFGGQNIQYF

v_call: TRBV7-9
j_call: TRBJ1-2
cdr3_aa: CASSFENYGYTF